This T cell receptor (beta chain) was sequenced in a study of cytomegalovirus exposure and HLA in healthy donors. The study, taken as a whole, reports: Productive rates of about 90% or about 30% were seen for most TCR beta V segments in an earlier analysis. Associated with HLA alleles at 0.05 false discovery rate in a later analysis were 16,951 TCR beta sequences.

The PCR had 60 Vbeta and 13 Jbeta primers. Generated by immunoSEQ multiplex PCR, the TCRdb table keeps only in-frame clones and is missing some. The sample has 210,000 or so clones, approximately 85% seen once. Germline-derived CDR1 and CDR2 are SGHDT and YYEEEE. CDR3 length: 13 amino acids. The junction had 6 bases not matched to a gene; V was cut back by 2 bases and J by 8 bases. Of note for this clone: Antigen specificity is unknown.

The rearrangement uses TRBV5-6 and TRBJ1-2; 7 nucleotides align to TRBD1. This receptor was identified in a girl aged 2-10 years in good health and CMV-seronegative. What was sequenced was PBMCs. The CDR3 here is CASSFGTEGGYTF. CDR3 bases: TGTGCCAGCAGCTTCGGGACAGAGGGCGGCTACACCTTC.